Shown below are 6 T cell receptor beta chains from a single sample sequenced in a study of CD8 T cells in Susac syndrome. Random hexamers were used to reverse transcribe 0.5 to 1 ug of RNA. TCRdb itself ran the immunoSEQ multiplex PCR reads through MiXCR, one entry per CDR3 protein. The sample records about 90,000 distinct CDR3 sequences, 85% to 95% being singletons. The source material was CD8+ T cells from PBMCs. The source is a human donor in good health.

In the case of this clonotype: One junction end does not reproduce the germline sequence, and a read error may be involved. V and J are TRBV6-5 and TRBJ2-7, with D perhaps TRBD2 (7 bases). Germline assignment: CDR1 MNHEY and CDR2 SVGAGI. This CDR3 is 16 amino acids long. The CDR3 region is CASSHSFGGAVNEQYF. CDR3 nucleotide sequence: TGTGCCAGCAGTCACTCATTTGGGGGGGCGGTGAACGAGCAGTACTTC.

The rearrangement links TRBV7-2 to TRBJ2-5; 9 bases fit TRBD2. Per the germline V gene, CDR1 is SGHTA and CDR2 is FQGNSA. The CDR3 totals 15 residues. The ends lost 2 bases at V and 3 bases at J; junction bases unmatched: 4. CDR3 in amino acids: CASSLYRGGEETQYF. The CDR3 coding sequence is TGTGCCAGCAGCTTATATCGCGGGGGGGAAGAGACCCAGTACTTC.

The genes are TRBV7-9 and TRBJ2-3; D gene uncertain. V gave up 2 bases and J gave up 0 bases, with 6 bases separating them. This CDR3 is built from 14 residues. The germline V gene encodes CDR1 SEHNR and CDR2 FQNEAQ (reference sequence). The CDR3 bases are TGTGCCAGCAGCTTATCCTCCAGCACAGATACGCAGTATTTT. It translates to CASSLSSSTDTQYF.

The chain employs TRBV7-9 and TRBJ2-7; 10 bases are shared with TRBD1. The CDR3 covers 15 residues. The V and J ends lost 1 base and 6 bases, in that order; junction bases with no gene match: 6. CDR1 and CDR2 from the germline V gene are SEHNR and FQNEAQ (reference sequence). The CDR3 sequence: CASSLVRTGGSEQYF. CDR3 DNA sequence: TGTGCCAGCAGCTTAGTGAGGACAGGGGGGAGCGAGCAGTACTTC.

The chain couples TRBV7-9 to TRBJ1-6, with 10 bases identical to TRBD1. CDR1 SEHNR and CDR2 FQNEAQ come from the germline V gene (reference sequence). J was trimmed by 7 bases and V by 6 bases; bases with no gene match: 0. The CDR3 length is 13 residues. CDR3 DNA: TGTGCCAGCAGGACAGGGGGCAATTCACCCCTCCACTTT. The encoded protein is CASRTGGNSPLHF.

The chain has TRBV5-1 and TRBJ1-5; D gene uncertain. Germline-derived CDR1 and CDR2 are SGHRS and YFSETQ. The CDR3 loop spans 8 amino acids. The CDR3 region is CSRQPQHF. CDR3 nucleotide sequence: TGCTCCCGTCAGCCCCAGCATTTT. Full variable domain (remainder filled in from reference TRBV5-1 and TRBJ1-5): KAGVTQTPRYLIKTRGQQVTLSCSPISGHRSVSWYQQTPGQGLQFLFEYFSETQRNKGNFPGRFSGRQFSNSRSEMNVSTLELGDSALYLCSRQPQHFGDGTRLSIL.